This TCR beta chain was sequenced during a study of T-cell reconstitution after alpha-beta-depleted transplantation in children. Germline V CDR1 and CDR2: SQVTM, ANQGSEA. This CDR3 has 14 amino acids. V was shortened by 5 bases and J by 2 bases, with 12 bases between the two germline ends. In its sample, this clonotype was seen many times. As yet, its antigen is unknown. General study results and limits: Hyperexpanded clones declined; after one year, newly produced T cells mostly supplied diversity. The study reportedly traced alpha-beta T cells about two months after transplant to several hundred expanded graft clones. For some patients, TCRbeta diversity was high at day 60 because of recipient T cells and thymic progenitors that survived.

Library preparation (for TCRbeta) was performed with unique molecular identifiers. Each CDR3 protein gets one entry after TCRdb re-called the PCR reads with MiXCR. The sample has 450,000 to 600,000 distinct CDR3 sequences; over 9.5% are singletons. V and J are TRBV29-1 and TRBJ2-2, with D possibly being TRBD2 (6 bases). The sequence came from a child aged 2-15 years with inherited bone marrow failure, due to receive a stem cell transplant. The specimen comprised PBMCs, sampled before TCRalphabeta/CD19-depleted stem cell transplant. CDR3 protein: CSVLIAVNTGELFF. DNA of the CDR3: TGCAGCGTTCTAATAGCGGTAAACACCGGGGAGCTGTTTTTT.